Listed below are T cell receptor beta chains from one sample, sequenced in a study of T cell repertoires in cytomegalovirus infection. MiXCR, run by TCRdb on the reads, gives a single entry per CDR3 protein. The sample lists 750,000 to 900,000 distinct CDR3 sequences; about 29% were seen once. For these TCRs, the target antigens are not known. The sequenced sample was cultured CD8+ T cells from PBMCs, obtained from culture after CMV antigen stimulation. The receptors originated from a human donor in good health (CMV status not recorded). Some clones in this sample may be carry-over from other donors' samples. CDR3s include the opening cysteine and the closing phenylalanine or tryptophan. The D gene is left open where the match is weak. Clone size appears in some rows only: once, few, many, or a class for an expanded clone.

J gene | D gene | V gene | clone size | CDR3 DNA | CDR3 protein
TRBJ1-4 | . | TRBV6-5 | many | TGTGCCAGCAGTTACGGAGGGTACGACCAGACTAATGAAAAACTGTTTTTT | CASSYGGYDQTNEKLFF
TRBJ2-3 | . | TRBV20-1 | . | TGCAGTGCTTACGATCCGAGGGATACGCAGTATTTT | CSAYDPRDTQYF
TRBJ1-1 | . | TRBV9 | . | TGTGCCAGCAGCGCCTCAGGGGCTCCGAACACTGAAGCTTTCTTT | CASSASGAPNTEAFF
TRBJ1-3 | . | TRBV7-6 | few | TGTGCCAGCAGCGCTACAGGTTCTCCTCTTGGAAACACCATATATTTT | CASSATGSPLGNTIYF
TRBJ1-2 | . | TRBV27 | . | TGTGCCAGCACCCTATCCCCAGGCAGCTATGGCTACACCTTC | CASTLSPGSYGYTF
TRBJ2-2 | . | TRBV2 | few | TGTGCCAGCAGTGGAAAGGGACACGCAAACACCGGGGAGCTGTTTTTT | CASSGKGHANTGELFF
TRBJ2-4 | TRBD2 | TRBV27 | few | TGTGCCAGCAGTTTGGCTAGCGGGGGGGTGGGGAACAACATTCAGTACTTC | CASSLASGGVGNNIQYF
TRBJ2-1 | TRBD1 | TRBV7-6 | many | TGTGCCAGCAGCTTACAGCCCGGGACAGGGGGCTCCTACAATGAGCAGTTCTTC | CASSLQPGTGGSYNEQFF
TRBJ2-1 | . | TRBV24-1 | . | TGTGCCACCAGTGATTTGCGATTTGGGGGCTACAATGAGCAGTTCTTC | CATSDLRFGGYNEQFF
TRBJ2-3 | . | TRBV27 | few | TGTGCCAGCAGTGCCCGGGCAGATACGCAGTATTTT | CASSARADTQYF
TRBJ1-2 | . | TRBV10-3 | few | TGTGCCATCAGGAGTCAGAGGGGGAATAATGGGCAGAACTATGGCTACACCTTC | CAIRSQRGNNGQNYGYTF
TRBJ1-2 | TRBD1 | TRBV6-5 | . | TGTGCCAGCAGTTACTTGTTAAGGGACAGGGGGCCCGTTGCCTATGGCTACACCTTC | CASSYLLRDRGPVAYGYTF
TRBJ1-1 | . | TRBV12-3/TRBV12-4 | . | TGTGCCAGCAGTTTAGTCGGGGGGGCTCACACTGAAGCTTTCTTT | CASSLVGGAHTEAFF
TRBJ2-1 | . | TRBV19 | few | TGTGCCAGTAGTATAGCCCCCCTCCCGAGGGATGAGCAGTTCTTC | CASSIAPLPRDEQFF
TRBJ1-1 | . | TRBV10-3 | . | TGTGCCATCAGCCTTCCGGGACGGATGAACACTGAAGCTTTCTTT | CAISLPGRMNTEAFF
TRBJ1-2 | . | TRBV9 | . | TGTGCCAGCAGCTCTGGGACTTCCCGCCGAGGCTACACCTTC | CASSSGTSRRGYTF
TRBJ2-2 | TRBD2 | TRBV19 | many | TGTGCCAGTAGTAAAAGGATACTAGCGGGGGCCGCGAACACCGGGGAGCTGTTTTTT | CASSKRILAGAANTGELFF
TRBJ2-3 | . | TRBV3-1 | . | TGTGCCAGCAGCCAAGGTGAGGAGAATCCAGATACGCAGTATTTT | CASSQGEENPDTQYF
TRBJ1-5 | . | TRBV10-2 | . | TGCGCCAGCAGTGAGGGCCCGTTTCTTAGCAATCAGCCCCAGCATTTT | CASSEGPFLSNQPQHF
TRBJ2-5 | . | TRBV4-1 | few | TGCGCCAGCAGCCCACGAGCTTCTGGGCCCGTCGGAGAGACCCAGTACTTC | CASSPRASGPVGETQYF
TRBJ2-1 | . | TRBV7-8 | many | TGTGCCAGCAGCTTAGAGACAGCCCCCTACAATGAGCAGTTCTTC | CASSLETAPYNEQFF
TRBJ2-3 | . | TRBV7-6 | many | TGTGCCAGCAGCCCTTCCGAGGATCTAGATACGCAGTATTTT | CASSPSEDLDTQYF
TRBJ1-1 | TRBD1 | TRBV6-6 | . | TGTGCCAGCGGATACCCAGGGGGCGATGCTTTCTTT | CASGYPGGDAFF
TRBJ1-2 | TRBD1 | TRBV27 | few | TGTGCCAGCAGTGCGGGACAGCTCTATGGCTACACCTTC | CASSAGQLYGYTF
TRBJ2-5 | . | TRBV7-9 | . | TGTGCCAGCAGCTACATAGGACCTCAAGAGACCCAGTACTTC | CASSYIGPQETQYF
TRBJ1-2 | . | TRBV7-6 | . | TGTGCCAGCAGCGTCATGACAGCCCAGGGCTACACCTTC | CASSVMTAQGYTF
TRBJ1-5 | . | TRBV27 | . | TGTGCCAGCAGTTTATGGTGGCAGAGCAATCAGCCCCAGCATTTT | CASSLWWQSNQPQHF
TRBJ2-1 | TRBD2 | TRBV7-9 | few | TGTGCCAGCAGCTTAGTCAGCGGGGCGGCCTACAATGAGCAGTTCTTC | CASSLVSGAAYNEQFF
TRBJ2-1 | TRBD2 | TRBV24-1 | . | TGTGCCACCAGTGCCCGTTTGCGGGAGGCAACCTACAATGAGCAGTTCTTC | CATSARLREATYNEQFF
TRBJ2-7 | TRBD1 | TRBV7-9 | . | TGTGCCAGCAGTGGGACAGGGGGCATCTGGGAGCAGTACTTC | CASSGTGGIWEQYF
TRBJ1-4 | . | TRBV7-6 | . | TGTGCCAGCAGCGAGGGGAGGGCTAATGAAAAACTGTTTTTT | CASSEGRANEKLFF
TRBJ1-1 | . | TRBV15 | . | TGTGCCACCAGCAGCGTCTATGGGCACCTAACTTATATGAACACTGAAGCTTTCTTT | CATSSVYGHLTYMNTEAFF
TRBJ2-1 | TRBD1 | TRBV29-1 | . | TGCAGCGTTACAGGGGATACCTACAATGAGCAGTTCTTC | CSVTGDTYNEQFF
TRBJ1-1 | . | TRBV7-9 | . | TGTGCCAGCGCCCGGGGCCAGAACACTGAAGCTTTCTTT | CASARGQNTEAFF
TRBJ2-5 | . | TRBV20-1 | . | TGCAGTGCTAGAGACTCGACCACCCATCTGTTC | CSARDSTTHLF
TRBJ2-5 | . | TRBV7-2 | . | TGTGCCAGCAGCCTATGGACAGCGGTTCAAGAGACCCAGTACTTC | CASSLWTAVQETQYF
TRBJ2-1 | . | TRBV5-6 | . | TGTGCCAGCAGCTTGGGGGCGCAGGTTAACGATGAGCAGTTCTTC | CASSLGAQVNDEQFF
TRBJ1-2 | TRBD1 | TRBV7-6 | . | TGTGCCAGCAGCTTAGGAACGGGAGCGGGGACAGGGGGCTATGGCTACACCTTC | CASSLGTGAGTGGYGYTF
TRBJ1-3 | . | TRBV4-3 | few | TGCGCCAGCAGCCAAGCCGGGACGTTTGGAAACACCATATATTTT | CASSQAGTFGNTIYF
TRBJ2-3 | . | TRBV7-8 | many | TGTGCCAGCAGCTCCGCGGTGGGTAGGGCAGATACGCAGTATTTT | CASSSAVGRADTQYF
TRBJ1-2 | . | TRBV19 | few | TGTGCCAGTAGTATAGATCCGCGGCAGGGGAGGAGGAGTGGCTACACCTTC | CASSIDPRQGRRSGYTF